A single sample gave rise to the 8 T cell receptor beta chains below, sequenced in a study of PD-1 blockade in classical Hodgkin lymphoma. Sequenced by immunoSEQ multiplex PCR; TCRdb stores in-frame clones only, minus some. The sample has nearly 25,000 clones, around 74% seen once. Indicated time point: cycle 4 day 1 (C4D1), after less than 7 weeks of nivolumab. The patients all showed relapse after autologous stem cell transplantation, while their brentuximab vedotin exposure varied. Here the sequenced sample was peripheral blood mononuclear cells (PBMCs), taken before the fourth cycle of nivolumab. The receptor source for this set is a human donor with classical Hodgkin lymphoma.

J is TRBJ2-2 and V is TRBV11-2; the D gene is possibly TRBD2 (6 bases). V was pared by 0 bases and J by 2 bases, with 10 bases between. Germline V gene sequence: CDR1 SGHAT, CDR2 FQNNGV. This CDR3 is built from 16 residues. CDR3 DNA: TGTGCCAGCAGCTTAGATGGGACTGGTAACACCGGGGAGCTGTTTTTT. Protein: CASSLDGTGNTGELFF.

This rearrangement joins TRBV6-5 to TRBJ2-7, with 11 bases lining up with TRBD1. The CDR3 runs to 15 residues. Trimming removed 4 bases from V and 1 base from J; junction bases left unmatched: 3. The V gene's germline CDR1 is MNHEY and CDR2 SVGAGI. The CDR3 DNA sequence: TGTGCCAGCAGTTGGACAGGGGGCGCATCCTACGAGCAGTACTTC. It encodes CASSWTGGASYEQYF.

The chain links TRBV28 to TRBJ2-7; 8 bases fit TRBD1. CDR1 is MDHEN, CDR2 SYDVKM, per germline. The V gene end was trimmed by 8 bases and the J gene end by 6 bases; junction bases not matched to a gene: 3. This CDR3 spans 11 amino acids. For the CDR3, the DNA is TGTGCCAGCGTCGACAGGGGCGAGCAGTACTTC. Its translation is CASVDRGEQYF.

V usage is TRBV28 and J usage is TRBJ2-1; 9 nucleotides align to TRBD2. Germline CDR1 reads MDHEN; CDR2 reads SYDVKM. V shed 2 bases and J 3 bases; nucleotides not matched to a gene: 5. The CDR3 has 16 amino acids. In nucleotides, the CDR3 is TGTGCCAGCAGTTTACCCGCGGGGGGGGACTACAATGAGCAGTTCTTC. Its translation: CASSLPAGGDYNEQFF.

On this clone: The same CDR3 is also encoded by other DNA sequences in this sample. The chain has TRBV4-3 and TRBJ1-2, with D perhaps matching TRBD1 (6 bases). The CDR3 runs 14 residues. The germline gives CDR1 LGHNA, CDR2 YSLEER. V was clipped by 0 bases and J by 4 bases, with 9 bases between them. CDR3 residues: CASSQDRGTYGYTF. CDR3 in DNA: TGCGCCAGCAGCCAAGACAGGGGCACCTATGGCTACACCTTC.

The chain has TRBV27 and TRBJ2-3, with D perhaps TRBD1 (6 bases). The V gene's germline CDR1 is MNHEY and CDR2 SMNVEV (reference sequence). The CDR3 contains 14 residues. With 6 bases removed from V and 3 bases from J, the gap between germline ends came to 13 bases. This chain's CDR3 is CASSNRAGTDTQYF. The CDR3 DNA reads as TGTGCCAGCAGCAACAGGGCTGGAACAGATACGCAGTATTTT.

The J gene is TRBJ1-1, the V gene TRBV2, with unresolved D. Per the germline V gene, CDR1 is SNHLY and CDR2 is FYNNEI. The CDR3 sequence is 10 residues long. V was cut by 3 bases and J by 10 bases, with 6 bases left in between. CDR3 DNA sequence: TGTGCCAGCAGTGAGGCCGGAGCTTTCTTT. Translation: CASSEAGAFF.

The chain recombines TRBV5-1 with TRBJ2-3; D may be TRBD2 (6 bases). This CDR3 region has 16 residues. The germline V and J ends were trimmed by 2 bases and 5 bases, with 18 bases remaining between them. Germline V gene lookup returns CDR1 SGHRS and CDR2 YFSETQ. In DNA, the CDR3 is TGCGCCAGCAGCTTTGGAGGGGCCGGGAGTGGAGATACGCAGTATTTT. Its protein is CASSFGGAGSGDTQYF.